This T cell receptor (beta chain) is drawn from a study of sequential checkpoint blockade in melanoma. Turning to the study itself: Maintenance nivolumab came after either treatment sequence. TCRβ was sequenced from DNA of about a hundred pretreatment tumors. Study observations and caveats: Tumor T-cell fraction and clonality correlated with PD-L1 and CD8+ counts.

Here immunoSEQ multiplex PCR was the method, and the copy in TCRdb shows in-frame clones only, minus some. This table holds thousands of clones, over 20% found once. Treatment described: randomized to nivolumab then ipilimumab (arm A) or the reverse (arm B). The CDR3 is 14 amino acids. Per germline, CDR1 SGDLS and CDR2 YYNGEE. The V and J ends lost 0 bases and 2 bases respectively, with 8 bases between them. In its sample, this clone was seen a few times. The antigen remains undetermined. The sequence derives from a human donor with melanoma. The starting material was tumor tissue (inferred from file names), obtained from a patient given nivolumab and ipilimumab in sequence. The chain links TRBV9 to TRBJ1-1; D remains unclear. The CDR3 coding sequence is TGTGCCAGCAGCGTAGCTATGACCAACACTGAAGCTTTCTTT. Protein sequence: CASSVAMTNTEAFF.